This T cell receptor beta chain was identified in a study of blood T cell repertoires in COVID-19. Overall study context: T cells, B-cell-depleted T cells, or PBMCs provided the cDNA or gDNA that served as material.

Regarding this clone: This sample includes further DNA sequences coding for the same CDR3.

Authors' processing steps: Reference gene primer amplification gave estimated nucleated cell counts. Using immunoSEQ multiplex PCR, the repertoire was profiled, and TCRdb retains in-frame clones only, with some absent. The V and J calls and clone size are taken from that table; D and trimming were inferred from the DNA. The data hold about 150,000 clones, with 78% observed a single time. The ends lost 4 bases at V and 2 bases at J; junction bases unmatched: 8. The germline V gene has CDR1 LGHDT and CDR2 YNNKEL (reference sequence). The CDR3 length is 16 residues. The sample consisted of peripheral blood. The receptor was derived from a man older than 75 with acute or convalescent COVID-19. The rearrangement links TRBV3-1 (or the pseudogene TRBV3-2) to TRBJ2-1, with 7 positions matching TRBD2. The CDR3: CASSPAGTTTYNEQFF. The CDR3 nucleotides read TGTGCCAGCAGCCCGGCAGGGACTACTACCTACAATGAGCAGTTCTTC.